The 17 T cell receptor beta chains below were found in one sample sequenced in a study of shared clonotypes between healthy human individuals (dated by TCRdb to 2018 to 2021). Libraries were made using the immunoSEQ multiplex PCR assay. TCRdb holds this immuneACCESS table with in-frame rearrangements only. Some clones are missing; in checked studies, unresolved V genes explain under half, and the rest has no known cause. The sample profile shows about 2.1 million clones; approximately 92% of them were found once. The ten largest clones add up to 1.5% to 2% of the sample. For the CD8 naive samples, CD45RO-negative cells were positively selected for CCR7, yielding a CD45RA+CCR7+ population from which TemRA cells were excluded. Sequencing input: naive CD8+ T cells from PBMCs. Sample cell subset or site, as interpreted from the label and publication: CD45RA+CCR7+. The receptors were gathered from a man aged 18 to 35 in good health. Some clones in this sample may be carry-over from other donors' samples.

This chain uses TRBV7-9 with TRBJ2-3, with a weak D call TRBD1 (6 bases). Germline CDR1 reads SEHNR; CDR2 reads FQNEAQ (reference sequence). Trimming took 7 bases from V and 6 from J, leaving 17 bases between them. The CDR3 has 14 amino acids. CDR3 amino acids: CASTTGGIMDTQYF. The CDR3 nucleotides read TGTGCCAGCACGACAGGTGGGATCATGGATACGCAGTATTTT.

The chain has TRBV27 and TRBJ2-7; D uncertain. V lost 6 bases and J lost 3, with 9 bases in between. This CDR3 region has 12 residues. CDR1 MNHEY and CDR2 SMNVEV come from the germline V gene (reference sequence). The CDR3 here is CASRNHYYEQYF. DNA of the CDR3: TGTGCCAGCAGGAACCATTACTACGAGCAGTACTTC.

This clone is a singleton in its sample. The rearrangement joins TRBV27 to TRBJ2-7; TRBD1 is a possible D gene (5 bases). In germline, CDR1 is MNHEY, CDR2 SMNVEV (reference sequence). V was clipped by 7 bases and J by 5 bases, with 18 bases between them. The length of the CDR3 is 14 residues. CDR3 in amino acids: CASKSAGFGHEQYF. The CDR3 coding sequence is TGTGCCAGCAAGTCCGCAGGGTTTGGCCACGAGCAGTACTTC.

The genes are TRBV5-6 and TRBJ2-5; perhaps TRBD1 as D (5 bases). Trimming left V 4 bases short and J 0 bases short, with 10 bases between. The CDR3 consists of 14 residues. Germline V gene sequence: CDR1 SGHDT, CDR2 YYEEEE. For the CDR3, the DNA is TGTGCCAGCAGCAAGTCACAGGACCAAGAGACCCAGTACTTC. Residues: CASSKSQDQETQYF.

The chain has TRBV30 and TRBJ2-7, with D possibly matching TRBD2 (6 bases). Per the germline V gene, CDR1 is GTSNPN and CDR2 is SVGIG (reference sequence). This CDR3 region has 12 residues. Trimming took off 3 bases at V and 1 base at J, with 7 bases between the two ends. The CDR3 protein is CAWRGTSYEQYF. Written as DNA, the CDR3 is TGTGCCTGGAGGGGGACTTCCTACGAGCAGTACTTC.

The genes are TRBV29-1 and TRBJ2-5; D may be TRBD2 (7 bases). Germline V gene sequence: CDR1 SQVTM, CDR2 ANQGSEA. The V end was cut by 7 bases, the J end by 5 bases, with 23 bases between. This CDR3 is 15 amino acids long. CDR3 sequence: CSARGASGAGETQYF. The CDR3 DNA follows: TGCAGCGCTCGGGGGGCTAGCGGAGCAGGGGAGACCCAGTACTTC.

The chain combines TRBV10-3 with TRBJ2-5; 8 bases agree with TRBD1. The germline gives CDR1 ENHRY, CDR2 SYGVKD. The CDR3 consists of 13 residues. Germline trimming cut 4 bases from V and 11 bases from J; bases unmatched to any gene: 9. The chain's CDR3 is CAISGSQGVEQYF. The CDR3 nucleotides read TGTGCCATCAGTGGCTCACAGGGGGTAGAGCAGTACTTC.

This sequence joins TRBV4-1 and TRBJ2-3; D gene unclear. This CDR3 is built from 14 residues. Germline loops: CDR1 MGHRA, CDR2 YSYEKL. V was pared by 1 base and J by 1 base, with 6 bases between. The CDR3, as DNA: TGCGCCAGCAGCCAAGTGGTTGGCACAGATACGCAGTATTTT. This encodes CASSQVVGTDTQYF.

Only one count was recorded for this clone. V and J are TRBV10-2 and TRBJ1-1; TRBD1 might be the D (5 bases). There are 14 residues in the CDR3. Germline assignment: CDR1 WSHSY and CDR2 SAAADI. V gave up 3 bases and J gave up 10 bases, with 18 bases separating them. The CDR3 loop is CASSDWDPRVLAFF. The CDR3 DNA sequence: TGCGCCAGCAGTGATTGGGACCCCCGAGTACTAGCTTTCTTT.

The chain joins TRBV11-3 to TRBJ1-3; no clear D. Germline assignment: CDR1 SGHNT and CDR2 YENEEA. CDR3 length: 13 amino acids. The V gene lost 5 bases and the J gene lost 8 bases, with 13 bases spanning the gap. CDR3 in amino acids: CASSPTVGDTIYF. The CDR3 coding sequence is TGTGCCAGCAGCCCTACGGTCGGTGACACCATATATTTT.

As DNA, the CDR3 is TGTGCCAGCAGCTTAGGCCTAGGGTTGATCGATGAGCAGTTCTTC. This codes for CASSLGLGLIDEQFF. The chain employs TRBV7-8 and TRBJ2-1, with no clear D. The CDR3 has 15 residues. Germline values: CDR1 SGHVS, CDR2 FQNEAQ. V lost 1 base and J 8 bases, leaving 15 bases between the germline ends.

V gene TRBV9 combines with J gene TRBJ2-3; TRBD2 aligns across 8 bases. J gave up 13 bases and V 0 bases, and 7 bases lay outside the gene matches. This CDR3 region has 13 residues. Germline loops: CDR1 SGDLS, CDR2 YYNGEE. This CDR3 reads CASSVASGGSKYF. DNA of the CDR3: TGTGCCAGCAGCGTAGCCAGCGGGGGCTCGAAGTATTTT.

The genes are TRBV7-9 and TRBJ2-5, with 11 bases that match TRBD1. Germline CDR1 reads SEHNR; CDR2 reads FQNEAQ (reference sequence). Trimming cost V 5 bases and J 0 bases; bases outside gene matches: 5. CDR3 length: 16 amino acids. The CDR3 sequence: CASSRRDRGYQETQYF. The CDR3 nucleotides read TGTGCCAGCAGCCGGAGGGACAGGGGGTACCAAGAGACCCAGTACTTC.

A few counts support this clone. This CDR3 is CASCYGRGTEAFF. As DNA, the CDR3 is TGCGCCAGCTGTTACGGTCGGGGGACTGAAGCTTTCTTT. The V gene is TRBV10-1, the J gene TRBJ1-1; maybe TRBD1 (5 bases). This CDR3 comprises 13 residues. CDR1 and CDR2 (germline): WNHNN, SYGVQD (reference sequence). Trimming removed 8 bases at V and 5 bases at J, with 15 bases between.

This clone appeared a single time. This rearrangement joins TRBV6-5 to TRBJ2-7; D tentatively fits TRBD1 or TRBD2 (5 bases each). Germline values: CDR1 MNHEY, CDR2 SVGAGI. The V gene lost 5 bases and the J gene lost 0 bases, with 8 bases spanning the gap. The CDR3 spans 13 residues. CDR3 coding DNA: TGTGCCAGCAGTGGGGACGGCTCCTACGAGCAGTACTTC. The encoded protein is CASSGDGSYEQYF.

The CDR3 DNA is TGTGCCAGCGTGGGACAGGCGAGCACAGATACGCAGTATTTT. Encoded protein: CASVGQASTDTQYF. V and J are TRBV2 and TRBJ2-3, with 8 bases matching TRBD1. In germline, CDR1 is SNHLY, CDR2 FYNNEI. The CDR3 length is 14 residues. Trimming at V came to 8 bases and at J to 0 bases, leaving 4 bases not matched to a gene.

This clone is a singleton in its sample. The chain employs TRBV27 and TRBJ2-2; D unresolved. Trimming removed 2 bases at V and 7 bases at J, with 11 bases between. Germline V lookup: CDR1 MNHEY, CDR2 SMNVEV (reference sequence). CDR3 size: 14 residues. The CDR3 DNA reads as TGTGCCAGCAGTTTACTGGAGTTGGGCGGGGAGCTGTTTTTT. It is translated as CASSLLELGGELFF.